This T cell receptor beta chain is from a study of OX40 agonist ivuxolimab in advanced cancers. Study in general: Patients received intravenous ivuxolimab every 2 weeks at 0.01 to 10 mg/kg.

Study-level results: The antigen specificity of the peripheral T cells (those that were expanded) was not determined. There was clonal expansion of CD4+ and CD8+ blood T cells by week 6 at 0.1 to 3.0 mg/kg.

Assay: immunoSEQ multiplex PCR; the TCRdb copy retains only in-frame clones and omits some. The table lists approximately 60,000 clones, about 85% of them singletons. In the case of this clone: Its matching antigen is unknown.

V shed 2 bases and J 9 bases; nucleotides not matched to a gene: 7. This CDR3 comprises 15 residues. Germline V gives CDR1 LGHNT, CDR2 FRNRAP. Here the sequenced sample was CD4+ or CD8+ T cells sorted from blood, taken in a trial of the OX40 agonist ivuxolimab. The TCR comes from an adult with an advanced solid tumor such as melanoma, head and neck, liver or kidney cancer. The J gene is TRBJ2-2, the V gene TRBV12-5; TRBD2 agrees at 9 bases. The CDR3 here is CASGLWLAGSRELFF. The CDR3, as DNA: TGTGCTAGTGGTTTGTGGCTAGCGGGGAGCCGGGAGCTGTTTTTT.